This TCR beta chain came from a study of CD8 T cells in Susac syndrome. Background on the study: There were over five sequenced Susac syndrome patients with active disease and 8 or 9 in remission.

RNA amounts of about 0.45 to 1 ug underwent reverse transcription with random hexamers. The amplification used immunoSEQ multiplex PCR on TCR beta CDR3; it spanned 54 Vbeta and 13 Jbeta. TCRdb analysed the immunoSEQ multiplex PCR reads with MiXCR anew, one entry per CDR3 protein. Here the sample spans around 71,000 distinct CDR3 sequences, approximately 93% being singletons. V was trimmed by 0 bases and J by 1 base, leaving 9 bases between them. The CDR3 is 15 residues long. Germline CDR1 is DFQATT and CDR2 is SNEGSKA (reference sequence). Sequenced sample: CD4+ T cells from PBMCs. The receptor comes from a human donor with Susac syndrome. The J gene is TRBJ1-4, the V gene TRBV20-1; D perhaps matches TRBD1 (5 bases). The CDR3 region has the DNA TGCAGTGCTAGAGATACGGGGGAAACTAATGAAAAACTGTTTTTT. Amino acids: CSARDTGETNEKLFF.